Listed below are T cell receptor beta chains from one sample, sequenced in a study of T-cell memory formation after mild COVID-19. TCRdb re-derived calls from the 5' RACE reads in MiXCR, one entry per CDR3 protein. The repertoire has some 190,000 distinct CDR3 sequences, around 19% of them found once; the top ten carry 2.4%. Sequences were obtained from PBMCs or a T cell subset sorted from them (not recorded which). The receptors come from an adult woman who had mild COVID-19 (a few samples of this study predate the infection). Cell type and time point are not known. Both conserved end residues are part of each CDR3. The D gene is left open where the match is weak. Size is omitted from some rows. Given values are once, few, many or a class for expanded clones.

clone_size j_call d_call v_call cdr3_nt cdr3_aa
. TRBJ2-7 . TRBV28 TGTGCCAGCAGTTCCACCGGCAGATTCGGGGGCCCCTACGAGCAGTACTTC CASSSTGRFGGPYEQYF
. TRBJ1-1 . TRBV7-2 TGTGCCAGCAGCAAATCAGTGGACACTGAAGCTTTCTTT CASSKSVDTEAFF
. TRBJ2-3 . TRBV12-3/TRBV12-4 TGTGCCAGCACCAAACCGGGCAGCCATACGCAGTATTTT CASTKPGSHTQYF
. TRBJ2-5 . TRBV18 TGTGCCAGCTCACCACTAGCAGGGGATCGGGAGACCCAGTACTTC CASSPLAGDRETQYF
few TRBJ2-2 TRBD2 TRBV24-1 TGTGCCGCGAGCGGGAGTGGCACCGGGGAGCTGTTTTTT CAASGSGTGELFF
few TRBJ1-1 TRBD1 TRBV6-5 TGTGCCAGCAGCTACAGGGGGCTAAGGACTGAAGCTTTCTTT CASSYRGLRTEAFF
few TRBJ1-3 . TRBV7-2 TGTGCCAGCAGAGCAGGGGCCGGAAACACCATATATTTT CASRAGAGNTIYF
. TRBJ2-7 . TRBV5-1 TGCGCCAGCAGCTTGGGGCTCGGCGAGCAGTACTTC CASSLGLGEQYF
few TRBJ2-7 . TRBV20-1 TGCAGTGCTAGAGGGGGACCTCAGGGCTACGAGCAGTACTTC CSARGGPQGYEQYF
. TRBJ2-7 . TRBV18 TGTGCCAGCTCATCCCCGGTATCGTACGAGCAGTACTTC CASSSPVSYEQYF
few TRBJ1-6 TRBD1 TRBV7-2 TGTGCCAGCAGCTTAGGAGACAGGGGTTCACCCCTCCACTTT CASSLGDRGSPLHF
few TRBJ1-4 TRBD1 TRBV5-1 TGCGCCAGCAGCCCCACGACAGGGTTTCCCCAAAAACTGTTTTTT CASSPTTGFPQKLFF
. TRBJ2-7 . TRBV7-3 TGTGCCAGCAGCCCCTCCTTGGGTGGCTACGAGCAGTACTTC CASSPSLGGYEQYF
many TRBJ2-3 TRBD1 TRBV7-6 TGTGCCAGCAGCTCATCATCCAGGGGGCACAGGGGCACAGATACGCAGTATTTT CASSSSSRGHRGTDTQYF
. TRBJ2-1 TRBD1 TRBV29-1 TGCAGCGCTTACCGACAGGGGAAGGTGCAGTTCTTC CSAYRQGKVQFF
. TRBJ1-5 TRBD1 TRBV5-1 TGCGCCAGCAGCAACTGGACAGGGGTTGGTCAGCCCCAGCATTTT CASSNWTGVGQPQHF
. TRBJ2-6 . TRBV19 TGTGCCAGTAGTATTACGGAGCTGTCTGGGGCCAACGTCCTGACTTTC CASSITELSGANVLTF
. TRBJ2-1 TRBD2 TRBV24-1 TGTGCCACCAGTGACCCCGGGACTAGCGGGAGAGATGAGCAGTTCTTC CATSDPGTSGRDEQFF
few TRBJ2-7 . TRBV30 TGTGCCTGGAGTGTGGGGCCCGAGCAGTACTTC CAWSVGPEQYF
. TRBJ2-1 TRBD2 TRBV7-7 TGTGCCAGCAGCCTGAGCGGGGGGGCTGGCAATGAGCAGTTCTTC CASSLSGGAGNEQFF
. TRBJ1-2 . TRBV20-1 TGCAGTGCGCCCGCGGTGGCCAACTATGGCTACACCTTC CSAPAVANYGYTF
. TRBJ1-1 . TRBV3-1 TGTGCCAGCAGCCAAGAAATCTACACTGAAGCTTTCTTT CASSQEIYTEAFF
. TRBJ2-6 . TRBV5-1 TGCGCCAGCAGTCCACCGCGGGTTGCTGGGGCCAACGTCCTGACTTTC CASSPPRVAGANVLTF
many TRBJ2-3 . TRBV18 TGTGCCAGCTCACCTATTCGGGAGTCCGGCACAGATACGCAGTATTTT CASSPIRESGTDTQYF